This TCR beta chain was recorded in a study of blood T cell repertoires in COVID-19. Study information: PBMCs, B-cell-depleted T cells, or T cells were the source of the cDNA or gDNA that made up the material.

The method was immunoSEQ multiplex PCR; TCRdb's version includes in-frame clones alone and lacks a portion of them. The table has about 210,000 clones, under 95% seen once. This CDR3 has 14 amino acids. V was pared by 1 base and J by 3 bases, with 9 bases between. CDR1 and CDR2 from the germline V gene are MNHEY and SMNVEV (reference sequence). The receptor was isolated from a man aged 30-40 years with acute or convalescent COVID-19. V gene TRBV27 combines with J gene TRBJ1-1, with D maybe TRBD1 (5 bases). Sequencing was carried out using peripheral blood. CDR3 coding DNA: TGTGCCAGCAGTTTATTCGGGGGTTACACTGAAGCTTTCTTT. Encoded protein: CASSLFGGYTEAFF.